A selection of T cell receptor beta chains follows, all from one sample in a study of blood T cells in healthy people across ages. MiXCR was run by TCRdb on the 5' RACE reads, yielding one entry per CDR3 protein. The sample lists just over 1 million distinct CDR3 sequences; over 35% were seen once. Input material: blood. These TCRs come from a woman aged 55-75 years in good health. The CDR3 runs from the conserved cysteine through the conserved F or W. The D gene is left open where the match is weak. Part of the rows lack a size; the others show once, few, many or a class for expanded clones.

TRBJ2-7 | TRBV7-9 | . | few | TGTGCCAGCAGCCCCCCTCAGCGCGGTGGGGTATACGAGCAGTACTTC | CASSPPQRGGVYEQYF
TRBJ2-7 | TRBV28 | . | . | TGTGCCAGCAGTTTAATAAGACTCCAAACCTACAATGAGCAGTACTTC | CASSLIRLQTYNEQYF
TRBJ1-2 | TRBV27 | . | . | TGTGCCAGTAGAGGGATTGGGGGCTACACCTTC | CASRGIGGYTF
TRBJ1-4 | TRBV5-5 | . | . | TGTGCCAGCACGATGATCCGGGGTATTAATCAAAAACTGTTTTTT | CASTMIRGINQKLFF
TRBJ2-1 | TRBV5-1 | . | few | TGCGCCAGCAGCCGCCGGGACACTACCTACAATGAGCAGTTCTTC | CASSRRDTTYNEQFF
TRBJ1-2 | TRBV28 | . | . | TGTGCCAGCAGTGTAAGCAGGGCCGGTGGCTACACCTTC | CASSVSRAGGYTF
TRBJ1-5 | TRBV20-1 | . | . | TGCAGTGCTAGCCAGTATAGCATTCAGCCCCAGCATTTT | CSASQYSIQPQHF
TRBJ2-7 | TRBV12-3/TRBV12-4 | . | . | TGTGCCAGCAGGGGCCGGGGTGGGTCCTACGAGCAGTACTTC | CASRGRGGSYEQYF
TRBJ1-6 | TRBV27 | . | few | TGTGCCAGCAGTTGGGATGGCGGGGGCTCACCCCTCCACTTT | CASSWDGGGSPLHF
TRBJ2-1 | TRBV10-3 | TRBD2 | . | TGTGCCATCAGTCCGGCTAGCGGGAGGGCCAATGAGCAGTTCTTC | CAISPASGRANEQFF
TRBJ1-2 | TRBV29-1 | . | few | TGCAGCGTGCCAAATAGGGATGGCTACACCTTC | CSVPNRDGYTF
TRBJ2-4 | TRBV12-3/TRBV12-4 | . | . | TGTGCCAGCAGTCTTCTCAGCTCTAAAAACATTCAGTACTTC | CASSLLSSKNIQYF
TRBJ2-5 | TRBV12-3/TRBV12-4 | . | . | TGTGCCAGCACGTCGGGAGCGTCCGAGACCCAGTACTTC | CASTSGASETQYF
TRBJ1-6 | TRBV3-1 | TRBD1 | . | TGTGCCAGCAGGGAGGGGACAGGAGTAACCGTCTCCTATAATTCACCCCTCCACTTT | CASREGTGVTVSYNSPLHF
TRBJ2-7 | TRBV12-3/TRBV12-4 | . | . | TGTGCCACCGCGAGTAGCTCCTACGAGCAGTACTTC | CATASSSYEQYF
TRBJ2-1 | TRBV30 | TRBD1 | . | TGTGCCTGGAGTCGAGGGACAGCCGAAGAGACCCAGTTCTTC | CAWSRGTAEETQFF
TRBJ1-2 | TRBV5-4 | . | . | TGTGCCAGCAGCCCGAGGGACCCTAACTATGGCTACACCTTC | CASSPRDPNYGYTF
TRBJ2-7 | TRBV5-1 | . | . | TGCGCCAGCAGCTTCCTCGACAGTTCCGAGCAGTACTTC | CASSFLDSSEQYF
TRBJ1-1 | TRBV7-3 | TRBD1 | . | TGTGCCAGCAGCTTAGTGGGGGGACAGGGGGGCACTGAAGCTTTCTTT | CASSLVGGQGGTEAFF
TRBJ2-7 | TRBV12-3/TRBV12-4 | TRBD1 | . | TGTGCCAGCAGGGGGACAGGACAAGCCTACGTGCAGTACTTC | CASRGTGQAYVQYF
TRBJ2-7 | TRBV12-5 | . | . | TGTGCTAGTGAAGGAGAAATCGCCTACGAGCAGTACTTC | CASEGEIAYEQYF
TRBJ2-7 | TRBV7-8 | TRBD1 | . | TGTGCCAGCAGCCAGACAGGGTCCTACTACGAGCAGTACTTC | CASSQTGSYYEQYF
TRBJ1-1 | TRBV12-3/TRBV12-4 | . | . | TGTGCCAGCACCCAAGCGACAGCTAACACTGAAGCTTTCTTT | CASTQATANTEAFF
TRBJ2-5 | TRBV6-5 | . | . | TGTGCCAGCAGTTATAGTGAGTTGCAAGAGACCCAGTACTTC | CASSYSELQETQYF
TRBJ2-1 | TRBV5-1 | TRBD2 | . | TGCGCCAGCAGCTGGGGACTAGTGAGCTTCTACAATGAGCAGTTCTTC | CASSWGLVSFYNEQFF
TRBJ2-5 | TRBV20-1 | TRBD1 | many | TGCAGTGCTAGAGGGACAGGGGTAGAGACCCAGTACTTC | CSARGTGVETQYF
TRBJ2-3 | TRBV7-6 | TRBD2 | . | TGTGCCAGCAGCTCAAAAGCGGGAGTACGCACAGATACGCAGTATTTT | CASSSKAGVRTDTQYF
TRBJ1-5 | TRBV4-1 | . | . | TGCGCCAGCAGCCAAGCGCGGAGCTGGAATCAGCCCCAGCATTTT | CASSQARSWNQPQHF
TRBJ2-7 | TRBV27 | TRBD1 | few | TGTGCCAGCAGTTACAGGGGGCCGACTTCCTACGAGCAGTACTTC | CASSYRGPTSYEQYF
TRBJ2-4 | TRBV20-1 | . | few | TGCAGTGGGGGGGCCTTAGCCAAAAACATTCAGTACTTC | CSGGALAKNIQYF
TRBJ2-5 | TRBV7-2 | TRBD2 | . | TGTGCCAGCAGTAATAGCGGGAGGGCCTCGGGGACCCAGTACTTC | CASSNSGRASGTQYF
TRBJ2-5 | TRBV4-1 | TRBD2 | few | TGCGCCAGCAGCCAAGGGCTAGCGGGATTAGAGACCCAGTACTTC | CASSQGLAGLETQYF
TRBJ2-7 | TRBV6-6 | TRBD1 | . | TGTGCCAGCAGCGGACCGGGACAGCTCTCCTACGAGCAGTACTTC | CASSGPGQLSYEQYF
TRBJ2-1 | TRBV4-1 | TRBD2 | few | TGCGCCAGCAGCCAAGTGACAGCGGGAGGGCCGGAGCAGTTCTTC | CASSQVTAGGPEQFF
TRBJ2-7 | TRBV29-1 | . | . | TGCAGCGTTGTTGGGGGGACGGGAGAGCAGTACTTC | CSVVGGTGEQYF
TRBJ1-5 | TRBV7-8 | . | . | TGTGCCAGCAGGAAGGACAGATTTGATAGCAATCAGCCCCAGCATTTT | CASRKDRFDSNQPQHF
TRBJ2-1 | TRBV7-2 | TRBD1 | . | TGTGCCAGCAGCCGAAGGCTAGGACAGGGGGCAAAGGAGCAGTTCTTC | CASSRRLGQGAKEQFF
TRBJ1-5 | TRBV7-2 | TRBD1 | . | TGTGCCAGCAGCCTGTACCACCTGGGACAGCTTAATCAGCCCCAGCATTTT | CASSLYHLGQLNQPQHF
TRBJ2-3 | TRBV25-1 | TRBD2 | once | TGTGCCAGCAGTATCAGCGGGAAGAGGGATACGCAGTATTTT | CASSISGKRDTQYF
TRBJ2-3 | TRBV12-3/TRBV12-4 | TRBD2 | . | TGTGCCTCATTTATGGGGACTAGCGGGCTGGCTGGCACAGATACGCAGTATTTT | CASFMGTSGLAGTDTQYF
TRBJ2-1 | TRBV6-4 | . | once | TGTGCCAGCAGTGACAAGGGGGACCACAATGAGCAGTTCTTC | CASSDKGDHNEQFF
TRBJ1-1 | TRBV18 | TRBD1 | . | TGTGCCAGCTCACCACTAGGACAGGGGAGGACTGAAGCTTTCTTT | CASSPLGQGRTEAFF
TRBJ2-7 | TRBV14 | . | . | TGTGCCAGCAGACGAACATGGGACGAGCAGTACTTC | CASRRTWDEQYF
TRBJ2-2 | TRBV29-1 | . | . | TGCAGCGTTCAAGGGGTCACCGGGGAGCTGTTTTTT | CSVQGVTGELFF
TRBJ2-7 | TRBV28 | TRBD2 | few | TGTGTCGTGTTGCAAGCGGGAGGTGATCGGTACTTC | CVVLQAGGDRYF
TRBJ2-7 | TRBV20-1 | . | . | TGCAGTACTAGCCAGACAGCTACCTACGAGCAGTACTTC | CSTSQTATYEQYF
TRBJ2-7 | TRBV4-2 | TRBD2 | . | TGTGCCAGCAGCCAAGGGCCAGCGGGAGAGGACGAGCAGTACTTC | CASSQGPAGEDEQYF
TRBJ1-5 | TRBV20-1 | TRBD1 | . | TGCAGTGCTAGAAAGGGACAGGGGGTTCAGCCCCAGCATTTT | CSARKGQGVQPQHF
TRBJ2-7 | TRBV6-5 | . | . | TGTGCCAGCAGTGGAGGGACAGATCCCTACGAGCAGTACTTC | CASSGGTDPYEQYF
TRBJ2-1 | TRBV4-2 | TRBD2 | . | TGTGCCAGCAGCCCCGGGACTAGCCCCGCCTCCTACAATGAGCAGTTCTTC | CASSPGTSPASYNEQFF
TRBJ2-1 | TRBV10-1 | TRBD1 | . | TGCGCCAGCAGTGAATCGGTTGACAGGGATGAGCAGTTCTTC | CASSESVDRDEQFF